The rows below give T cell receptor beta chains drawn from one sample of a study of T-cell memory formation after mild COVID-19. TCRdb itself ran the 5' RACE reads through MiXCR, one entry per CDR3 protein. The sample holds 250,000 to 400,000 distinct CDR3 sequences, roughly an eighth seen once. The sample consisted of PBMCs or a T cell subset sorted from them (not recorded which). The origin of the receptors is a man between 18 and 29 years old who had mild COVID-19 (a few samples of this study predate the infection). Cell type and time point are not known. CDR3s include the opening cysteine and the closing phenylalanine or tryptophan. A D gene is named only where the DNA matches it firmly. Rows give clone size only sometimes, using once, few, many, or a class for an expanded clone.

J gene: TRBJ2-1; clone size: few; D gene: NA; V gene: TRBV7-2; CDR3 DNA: TGTGCCAGCAGCTTAGTCAGGGCCAATGAGCAGTTCTTC; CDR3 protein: CASSLVRANEQFF
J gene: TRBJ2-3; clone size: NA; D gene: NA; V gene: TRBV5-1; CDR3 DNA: TGCGCCAGCAGCTTGGAGGGTTTGACAGATACGCAGTATTTT; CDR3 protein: CASSLEGLTDTQYF
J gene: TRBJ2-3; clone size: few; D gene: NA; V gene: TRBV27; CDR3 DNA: TGTGCCAGCAGTCCCCTAATTTCCGACCGTACAGATACGCAGTATTTT; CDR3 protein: CASSPLISDRTDTQYF
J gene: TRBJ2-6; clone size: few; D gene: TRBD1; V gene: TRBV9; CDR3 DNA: TGTGCCAGCAGCGCGGACAGGGCTGGGGCCAACGTCCTGACTTTC; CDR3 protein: CASSADRAGANVLTF
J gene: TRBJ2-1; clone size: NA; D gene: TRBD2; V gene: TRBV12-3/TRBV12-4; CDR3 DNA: TGTGCCAGCAGCCCGGGGGGTTCCCGCTCCTACAATGAGCAGTTCTTC; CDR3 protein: CASSPGGSRSYNEQFF
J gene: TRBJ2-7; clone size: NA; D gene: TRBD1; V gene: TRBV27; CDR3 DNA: TGTGCCAGCGGGGACAGTCCCTACGAGCAGTACTTC; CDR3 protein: CASGDSPYEQYF
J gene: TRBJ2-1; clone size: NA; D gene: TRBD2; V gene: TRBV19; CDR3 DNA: TGTGCCAGTAGTATAGAAGCGCGGCGGGGGGGCAAGAATGAGCAGTTCTTC; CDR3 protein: CASSIEARRGGKNEQFF
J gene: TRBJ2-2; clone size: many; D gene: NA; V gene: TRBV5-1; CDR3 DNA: TGCGCCAGCAGCCTGATGCCACAGGGTAACGGGGAGCTGTTTTTT; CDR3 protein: CASSLMPQGNGELFF
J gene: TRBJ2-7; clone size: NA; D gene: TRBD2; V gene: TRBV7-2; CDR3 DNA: TGTGCCAGCAGGGGACTAGCGTTTTTCGAGCAGTACTTC; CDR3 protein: CASRGLAFFEQYF
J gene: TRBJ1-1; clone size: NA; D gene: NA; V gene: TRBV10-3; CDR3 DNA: TGTGCCATCAGTGAGGTACCCAGAGGAGGTAGCACTGAAGCTTTCTTT; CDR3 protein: CAISEVPRGGSTEAFF
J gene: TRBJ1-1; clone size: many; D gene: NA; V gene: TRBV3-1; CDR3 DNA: TGTGCCAGCAGCCAAGTTGGCGGGCCAGGGCACACTGAAGCTTTCTTT; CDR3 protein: CASSQVGGPGHTEAFF
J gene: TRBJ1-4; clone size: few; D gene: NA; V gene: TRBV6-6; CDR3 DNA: TGTGCCTGCACAGGGAGAACCAATGAAAAACTGTTTTTT; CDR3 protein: CACTGRTNEKLFF
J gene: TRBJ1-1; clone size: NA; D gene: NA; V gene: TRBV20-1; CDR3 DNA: TGCAGTGCCCACGACAGAGAAGCTTTCTTT; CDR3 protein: CSAHDREAFF